These 19 T cell receptor beta chains were sequenced from one sample in a study of human T cells and chemical hapten exposure. TCRdb re-derived calls from the RACE reads in MiXCR, one entry per CDR3 protein. The sample has tens of thousands of distinct CDR3 sequences, about 8.5% seen once. The time point denotes: patch test 2, 6 weeks after DPC sensitization. Specified treatment: therapeutic diphenylcyclopropenone sensitization with weekly scalp DPC. Sequenced here: whole blood, sampled in connection with sensitization to the hapten diphenylcyclopropenone (DPC). These receptors were taken from a woman between 45 and 65 years old with alopecia areata. Some clones in this sample may be carry-over from other donors' samples.

The rearrangement joins TRBV12-3 or TRBV12-4 to TRBJ2-7; TRBD2 agrees at 9 bases. V trimming: 6 bases; J trimming: 4 bases; junction bases outside the gene matches: 4. There are 13 residues in the CDR3. CDR3 nucleotides: TGTGCCAGCAGAACTAGCGGGTCATACGAGCAGTACTTC. This gives the protein CASRTSGSYEQYF.

In its sample, this clonotype was seen a few times. The rearrangement links TRBV27 to TRBJ2-7; possible D gene TRBD2, 5 bases. Trimming removed 11 bases at V and 6 bases at J, with 17 bases between. Germline lookup yields CDR1 MNHEY and CDR2 SMNVEV (reference sequence). CDR3 size: 12 residues. CDR3 loop: CASLGVSGEQYF. As DNA, the CDR3 is TGTGCCTCCCTCGGGGTCTCCGGCGAGCAGTACTTC.

The chain employs TRBV12-5 and TRBJ2-4, with TRBD1 matching 7 bases. V was clipped by 1 base and J by 1 base; unmatched bases: 1. Per the germline V gene, CDR1 is LGHNT and CDR2 is FRNRAP. This CDR3 has 15 amino acids. Here the CDR3 reads CASGLEGAAKNIQYF. As DNA, the CDR3 is TGTGCTAGTGGTTTGGAGGGGGCGGCCAAAAACATTCAGTACTTC.

This clonotype turned up a few times. The J gene is TRBJ2-6, the V gene TRBV28, with D possibly TRBD2 on 5 matching bases. Trimming removed 6 bases at V and 1 base at J, with 10 bases between. This CDR3 region has 15 residues. Germline V lookup: CDR1 MDHEN, CDR2 SYDVKM. The CDR3 DNA is TGTGCCAGCAGGAGAGGGTCTTCTGGGGCCAACGTCCTGACTTTC. This codes for CASRRGSSGANVLTF.

The table lists this clonotype with many counts. V gene TRBV7-8 combines with J gene TRBJ1-5; D call uncertain. Trimming cost V 7 bases and J 0 bases, with 16 bases left between them. Germline V CDR1 and CDR2: SGHVS, FQNEAQ. The CDR3 sequence is 16 residues long. The CDR3 nucleotides read TGTGCCAGCATCAAAGAAGCGGTTTATAGCAATCAGCCCCAGCATTTT. Protein: CASIKEAVYSNQPQHF.

The rearrangement links TRBV20-1 to TRBJ2-7; TRBD2 aligns across 8 bases. This CDR3 has 15 amino acids. V trimming: 1 base; J trimming: 2 bases; junction bases outside the gene matches: 7. CDR1 DFQATT and CDR2 SNEGSKA come from the germline V gene (reference sequence). As DNA, the CDR3 is TGCAGTGCTAGAGGCCTTCGGGAGGGGACCTACGAGCAGTACTTC. Its protein product is CSARGLREGTYEQYF.

The CDR3 sequence is CASSYSKGGKQPQHF. The DNA for the CDR3 is TGTGCCAGCAGTTACTCGAAAGGGGGAAAGCAGCCCCAGCATTTT. The V and J genes are TRBV6-5 and TRBJ1-5; D might be TRBD1 (6 bases). The V gene lost 0 bases and the J gene lost 7 bases, with 13 bases spanning the gap. The CDR3 spans 15 residues. Per germline, CDR1 MNHEY and CDR2 SVGAGI.

This clonotype has more than one count but fewer than ten. This chain joins TRBV30 and TRBJ2-5; the D is unclear. Germline V gene lookup returns CDR1 GTSNPN and CDR2 SVGIG (reference sequence). V was cut by 1 base and J by 5 bases, with 11 bases left in between. The CDR3 extends over 13 amino acids. The CDR3 region has the DNA TGTGCCTGGAGTGGCGGCCTGGGGGAGACCCAGTACTTC. The encoded protein is CAWSGGLGETQYF.

This clonotype was picked up many times. The chain has TRBV5-6 and TRBJ2-3, with no clear D. CDR3 length: 16 amino acids. Germline CDR1 is SGHDT and CDR2 is YYEEEE. Trimming removed 0 bases at V and 4 bases at J, with 15 bases between. CDR3 protein: CASSLGRLAGPDTQYF. In nucleotides, the CDR3 is TGTGCCAGCAGCTTGGGGCGCCTTGCTGGCCCAGATACGCAGTATTTT. The complete variable domain, with remaining parts taken from reference TRBV5-6 and TRBJ2-3, reads DAGVTQSPTHLIKTRGQQVTLRCSPKSGHDTVSWYQQALGQGPQFIFQYYEEEERQRGNFPDRFSGHQFPNYSSELNVNALLLGDSALYLCASSLGRLAGPDTQYFGPGTRLTVL.

In this sample, this clonotype turned up a few times. The chain joins TRBV7-2 to TRBJ1-2; D is possibly TRBD1 (6 bases). V was pared by 4 bases and J by 0 bases, with 9 bases between. Per the germline V gene, CDR1 is SGHTA and CDR2 is FQGNSA. This CDR3 has 14 amino acids. DNA of the CDR3: TGTGCCAGCAGCTCCAGGACAGCTAACTATGGCTACACCTTC. It encodes CASSSRTANYGYTF.

In its sample, this clonotype was seen many times. The genes are TRBV7-6 and TRBJ2-1, with TRBD2 matching 8 bases. The germline V gene encodes CDR1 SGHVS and CDR2 FNYEAQ. V lost 5 bases, J lost 1 base, and 7 bases stayed unmatched. This CDR3 region has 16 residues. This CDR3 reads CASSETGGVSYNEQFF. In DNA, the CDR3 is TGTGCCAGCAGCGAGACGGGGGGGGTATCCTACAATGAGCAGTTCTTC.

This clonotype was found a few times. The chain has TRBV7-2 and TRBJ2-2, with D maybe TRBD1 (7 bases). The V end lost 5 bases, the J end lost 8 bases, and 18 bases lay between the germline ends. The CDR3 is made up of 15 amino acids. CDR1 and CDR2 from the germline V gene are SGHTA and FQGNSA. CDR3 sequence reads: CASSAGQGGWGELFF. As DNA, the CDR3 is TGTGCCAGCAGCGCAGGGCAGGGGGGTTGGGGGGAGCTGTTTTTT.

This clonotype was detected ten times or more. The chain has TRBV7-8 and TRBJ2-4; a weak D match, TRBD1 (6 bases). The CDR3 is 14 amino acids. V shed 5 bases and J shed 4 bases, with 12 bases lying between them. From germline, CDR1 is SGHVS and CDR2 FQNEAQ. Here the CDR3 DNA reads TGTGCCAGCAGCCCGGACAGTATTAAAAACATTCAGTACTTC. Encoded protein: CASSPDSIKNIQYF.

This clonotype was recorded at least ten times. The chain joins TRBV4-2 to TRBJ2-3, with D tentatively TRBD2 (5 bases). V was cut by 5 bases and J by 3 bases, with 18 bases left in between. The CDR3 runs to 16 residues. Germline CDR1 is LGHNA and CDR2 is YNFKEQ. CDR3 DNA sequence: TGTGCCAGCAGCGCCAACGACGGGGTCGGGACAGATACGCAGTATTTT. It codes for CASSANDGVGTDTQYF.

V is TRBV7-2 and J is TRBJ2-3; D call uncertain. CDR3 size: 14 residues. The V gene lost 0 bases and the J gene lost 4 bases, with 8 bases spanning the gap. The germline CDR1 and CDR2 sequences are SGHTA and FQGNSA. The CDR3 nucleotides read TGTGCCAGCAGCTTAGCCGTGGGCCCAGATACGCAGTATTTT. As protein: CASSLAVGPDTQYF. The variable domain in full, completed from reference TRBV7-2 and TRBJ2-3, reads GAGVSQSPSNKVTEKGKDVELRCDPISGHTALYWYRQSLGQGLEFLIYFQGNSAPDKSGLPSDRFSAERTGGSVSTLTIQRTQQEDSAVYLCASSLAVGPDTQYFGPGTRLTVL.

V usage is TRBV10-3 and J usage is TRBJ1-5; TRBD1 matches at 7 bases. Trimming cost V 5 bases and J 7 bases; bases outside gene matches: 11. The CDR3 consists of 15 residues. The germline CDR1 and CDR2 sequences are ENHRY and SYGVKD. The CDR3 DNA reads as TGTGCCATCAGTCTAGACAGGGACGTTGAGCAGCCCCAGCATTTT. Translating it yields CAISLDRDVEQPQHF.

This clonotype was detected only a few times. The CDR3 is CASSSGLRGNQPQHF. The CDR3 coding sequence is TGTGCCAGCAGTTCGGGACTCAGGGGCAATCAGCCCCAGCATTTT. This chain connects TRBV28 to TRBJ1-5; D perhaps matches TRBD1 (5 bases). Germline values: CDR1 MDHEN, CDR2 SYDVKM. The ends were cut back, 4 bases at V and 2 bases at J, with 12 bases in the middle. The CDR3 has 15 amino acids.

This clonotype was recorded a few times. The chain employs TRBV7-2 and TRBJ1-1; TRBD1 aligns across 7 bases. This CDR3 has 17 amino acids. Per germline, CDR1 SGHTA and CDR2 FQGNSA. V gave up 5 bases and J gave up 0 bases; unmatched junction bases: 12. This CDR3 reads CASSRLQGYRMNTEAFF. As DNA, the CDR3 is TGTGCCAGCAGCCGGTTACAGGGGTACCGCATGAACACTGAAGCTTTCTTT.

This clonotype appeared a few times. The chain employs TRBV19 and TRBJ2-1; perhaps TRBD2 as D (7 bases). From germline, CDR1 is LNHDA and CDR2 SQIVND (reference sequence). Trimming took 7 bases from V and 5 from J, leaving 12 bases between them. The CDR3 covers 13 residues. In DNA form, the CDR3 reads TGTGCCAGTACCGAGGGGGGGGACAATGAGCAGTTCTTC. It encodes CASTEGGDNEQFF.